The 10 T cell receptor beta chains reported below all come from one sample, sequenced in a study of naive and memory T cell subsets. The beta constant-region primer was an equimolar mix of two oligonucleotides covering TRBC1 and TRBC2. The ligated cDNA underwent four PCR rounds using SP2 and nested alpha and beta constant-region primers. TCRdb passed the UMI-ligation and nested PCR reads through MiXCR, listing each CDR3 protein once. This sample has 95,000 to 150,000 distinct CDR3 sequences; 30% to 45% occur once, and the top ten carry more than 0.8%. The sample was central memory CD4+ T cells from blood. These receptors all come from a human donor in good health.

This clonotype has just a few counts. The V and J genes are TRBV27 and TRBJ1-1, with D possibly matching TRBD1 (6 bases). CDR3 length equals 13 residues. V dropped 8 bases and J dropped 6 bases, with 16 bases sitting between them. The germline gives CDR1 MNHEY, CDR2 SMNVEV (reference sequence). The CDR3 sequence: CASPTLTGPEAFF. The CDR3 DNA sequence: TGTGCCAGCCCCACGCTGACAGGCCCTGAAGCTTTCTTT.

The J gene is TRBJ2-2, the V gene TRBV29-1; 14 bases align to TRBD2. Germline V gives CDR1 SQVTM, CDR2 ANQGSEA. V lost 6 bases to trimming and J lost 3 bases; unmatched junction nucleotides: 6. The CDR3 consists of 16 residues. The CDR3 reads CSVAGLAGEDTGELFF. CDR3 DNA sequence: TGCAGCGTAGCGGGACTAGCGGGAGAAGACACCGGGGAGCTGTTTTTT.

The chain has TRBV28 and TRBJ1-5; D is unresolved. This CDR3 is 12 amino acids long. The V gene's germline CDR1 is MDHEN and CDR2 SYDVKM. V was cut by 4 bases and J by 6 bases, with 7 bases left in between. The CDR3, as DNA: TGTGCCAGCAGTTCCCTCCTTCAGCCCCAGCATTTT. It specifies CASSSLLQPQHF.

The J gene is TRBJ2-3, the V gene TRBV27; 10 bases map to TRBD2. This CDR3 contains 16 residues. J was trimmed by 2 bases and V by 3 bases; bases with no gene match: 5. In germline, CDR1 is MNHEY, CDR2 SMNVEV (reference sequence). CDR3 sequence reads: CASSFSLAGATDTQYF. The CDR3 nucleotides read TGTGCCAGCAGTTTCTCTCTAGCGGGGGCCACAGATACGCAGTATTTT.

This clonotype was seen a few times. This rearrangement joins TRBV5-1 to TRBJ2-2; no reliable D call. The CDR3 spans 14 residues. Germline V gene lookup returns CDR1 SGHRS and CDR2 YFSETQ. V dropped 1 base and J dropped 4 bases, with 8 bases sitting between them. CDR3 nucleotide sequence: TGCGCCAGCAGCTTGCTACAGACCACCGGGGAGCTGTTTTTT. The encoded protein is CASSLLQTTGELFF.

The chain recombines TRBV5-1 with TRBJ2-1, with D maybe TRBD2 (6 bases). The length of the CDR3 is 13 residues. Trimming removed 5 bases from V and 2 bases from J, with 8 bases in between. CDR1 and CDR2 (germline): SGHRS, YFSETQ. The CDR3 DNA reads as TGCGCCAGCAGTGAGCGGGCCTACAATGAGCAGTTCTTC. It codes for CASSERAYNEQFF.

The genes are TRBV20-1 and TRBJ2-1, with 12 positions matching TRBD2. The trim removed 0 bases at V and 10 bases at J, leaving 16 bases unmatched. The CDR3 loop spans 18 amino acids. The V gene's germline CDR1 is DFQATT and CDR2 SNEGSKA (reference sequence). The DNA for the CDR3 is TGCAGTGCTAGAGATCTGAGTACTAGCGGGAGGAGTATAAAGGAGCAGTTCTTC. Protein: CSARDLSTSGRSIKEQFF.

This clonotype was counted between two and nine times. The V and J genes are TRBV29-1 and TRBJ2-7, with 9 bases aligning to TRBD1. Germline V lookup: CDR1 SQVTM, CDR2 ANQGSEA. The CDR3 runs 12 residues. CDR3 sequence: CSYGTGKAEQYF. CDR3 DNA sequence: TGCAGTTATGGGACAGGGAAGGCCGAGCAGTACTTC.

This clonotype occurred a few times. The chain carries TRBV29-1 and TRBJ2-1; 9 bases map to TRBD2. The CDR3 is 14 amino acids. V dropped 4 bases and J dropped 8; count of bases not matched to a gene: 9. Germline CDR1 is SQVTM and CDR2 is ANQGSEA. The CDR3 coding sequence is TGCAGCGTTGTTGGCGGGAGGGGTAGCGATGAGCAGTTCTTC. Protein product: CSVVGGRGSDEQFF.

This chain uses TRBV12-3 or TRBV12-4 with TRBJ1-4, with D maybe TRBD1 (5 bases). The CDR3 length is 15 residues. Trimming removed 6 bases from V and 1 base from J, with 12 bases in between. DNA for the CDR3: TGTGCCAGCAGCCCCTTCGGGGGAACTAATGAAAAACTGTTTTTT. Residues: CASSPFGGTNEKLFF.